The 26 T cell receptor beta chains reported below all come from one sample, sequenced in a study of blood T cell repertoires in COVID-19. Sequencing used immunoSEQ multiplex PCR; TCRdb keeps in-frame clones, though not all of them. Among fewer than 100,000 clones listed, over 70% were seen once. The sequencing input was peripheral blood. Receptor source: a man aged 50 or older with acute or convalescent COVID-19.

V is TRBV7-2 and J is TRBJ1-5; D gene unclear. The CDR3 length is 14 residues. The germline V gene has CDR1 SGHTA and CDR2 FQGNSA. The ends were cut back, 1 base at V and 2 bases at J, with 6 bases in the middle. CDR3 DNA: TGTGCCAGCAGCTTAGTGAGCGGCAATCAGCCCCAGCATTTT. Translating it yields CASSLVSGNQPQHF.

This clone was detected once. The genes are TRBV4-2 and TRBJ2-7, with 7 bases fitting TRBD2. Germline trimming cut 5 bases from V and 0 bases from J; bases unmatched to any gene: 10. CDR1 LGHNA and CDR2 YNFKEQ come from the germline V gene. This CDR3 has 16 amino acids. CDR3 protein: CASSDGGGLSSYEQYF. The CDR3 DNA reads TGTGCCAGCAGCGATGGGGGGGGACTAAGCTCCTACGAGCAGTACTTC.

This clone was observed once. This sequence joins TRBV19 and TRBJ1-1; 9 bases fit TRBD1. V lost 6 bases, J lost 4 bases, and 6 bases stayed unmatched. CDR1 and CDR2 (germline): LNHDA, SQIVND (reference sequence). CDR3 size: 14 residues. CDR3 residues: CASRRTGDGTEAFF. CDR3 DNA: TGTGCCAGTAGGCGGACAGGGGACGGCACTGAAGCTTTCTTT.

The chain joins TRBV30 to TRBJ1-6; TRBD1 might be the D (6 bases). The CDR3 loop spans 16 amino acids. Trimming stripped 4 bases from V and 8 bases from J, with 21 bases between. CDR1 is GTSNPN, CDR2 SVGIG, per germline (reference sequence). CDR3 coding DNA: TGTGCCTGGAACAGGGTCTTGATCCCCCGGGATTCACCCCTCCACTTT. Amino acid sequence: CAWNRVLIPRDSPLHF.

The chain has TRBV30 and TRBJ1-1, with D tentatively TRBD1 (6 bases). The CDR3 runs 13 residues. Trimming pared 2 bases from V and 5 bases from J, leaving 12 bases between. Germline V lookup: CDR1 GTSNPN, CDR2 SVGIG (reference sequence). The DNA of the CDR3 is TGTGCCTGGAGTCACACAGGGAGAACTGAAGCTTTCTTT. The encoded protein is CAWSHTGRTEAFF. Full variable domain (outside the CDR3, taken from reference TRBV30 and TRBJ1-1): SQTIHQWPATLVQPVGSPLSLECTVEGTSNPNLYWYRQAAGRGLQLLFYSVGIGQISSEVPQNLSASRPQDRQFILSSKKLLLSDSGFYLCAWSHTGRTEAFFGQGTRLTVV.

V gene TRBV30 combines with J gene TRBJ2-7; D not resolved. Trimming shortened V by 0 bases and J by 3 bases, and 9 bases separated the two germline ends. Germline V gives CDR1 GTSNPN, CDR2 SVGIG (reference sequence). The CDR3 runs to 13 residues. CDR3 sequence (DNA): TGTGCCTGGAGTGTGTGGCAGGACTACGAGCAGTACTTC. This encodes CAWSVWQDYEQYF.

The chain employs TRBV5-6 and TRBJ2-7; 14 nucleotides line up with TRBD2. This CDR3 spans 18 amino acids. In germline, CDR1 is SGHDT, CDR2 YYEEEE. The V segment lost 4 bases and the J segment 0 bases; nucleotides outside the gene matches: 9. CDR3 amino acids: CASSGYSGTSGSSYEQYF. As DNA, the CDR3 is TGTGCCAGCAGCGGATACAGCGGGACTAGCGGGAGCTCCTACGAGCAGTACTTC.

CDR3 loop: CASSPPPDRARSTEAFF. The CDR3 DNA is TGTGCCAGCTCCCCCCCACCAGACAGGGCCCGCAGCACTGAAGCTTTCTTT. The genes are TRBV18 and TRBJ1-1, with TRBD1 identical over 7 bases. Germline V gene lookup returns CDR1 KGHSH and CDR2 LQKENI. J was trimmed by 4 bases and V by 6 bases; bases with no gene match: 17. The CDR3 extends over 17 amino acids.

The chain has TRBV7-2 and TRBJ2-1; D may be TRBD2 (6 bases). V lost 1 base, J lost 2 bases, and 18 bases lay in between. CDR3 length: 18 amino acids. CDR1 is SGHTA, CDR2 FQGNSA, per germline. The CDR3 spells CASSLGWRGIGAYNEQFF. The DNA of the CDR3 is TGTGCCAGCAGCTTAGGTTGGCGCGGGATTGGGGCCTACAATGAGCAGTTCTTC.

This sequence joins TRBV4-2 and TRBJ2-7, with 12 bases matching TRBD2. The CDR3 runs to 17 residues. The trim removed 5 bases at V and 1 base at J, leaving 9 bases unmatched. Germline CDR1 reads LGHNA; CDR2 reads YNFKEQ. The CDR3 is CASSIQTSGSSSYEQYF. DNA of the CDR3: TGTGCCAGCAGCATCCAGACTAGCGGGAGTAGTTCCTACGAGCAGTACTTC.

This chain joins TRBV7-9 and TRBJ2-5; 7 bases fit TRBD2. The ends lost 1 base at V and 2 bases at J; junction bases unmatched: 4. CDR3 length equals 15 residues. Germline CDR1 SEHNR, CDR2 FQNEAQ (reference sequence). CDR3 DNA sequence: TGTGCCAGCAGCTTAGGACTAGCAACGCAAGAGACCCAGTACTTC. It is translated as CASSLGLATQETQYF.

The chain employs TRBV19 and TRBJ1-2, with D unclear. Germline V lookup: CDR1 LNHDA, CDR2 SQIVND (reference sequence). This CDR3 is built from 13 residues. Between the trimmed V and J ends, which lost 5 bases and 7 bases, there was a span of 14 bases. The CDR3 DNA reads as TGTGCCAGTAGTGTAACCTCGAGGGTTGGCTACACCTTC. Protein product: CASSVTSRVGYTF.

V and J are TRBV28 and TRBJ2-7; TRBD1 matches at 10 bases. Germline CDR1 MDHEN, CDR2 SYDVKM. The CDR3 loop spans 13 amino acids. V dropped 9 bases and J dropped 5; count of bases not matched to a gene: 7. DNA of the CDR3: TGTGCCAGTTGGGGACAGGGGTTCCACGAGCAGTACTTC. This sequence encodes CASWGQGFHEQYF.

This clone was seen more than once but under ten times. The CDR3 DNA sequence: TGTGCCAGCAGCTTAGCGTCAGGGGGTCACACAGATACGCAGTATTTT. This sequence encodes CASSLASGGHTDTQYF. The genes are TRBV7-9 and TRBJ2-3; 7 positions match TRBD1. After removal of 0 bases from V and 2 bases from J, the junction contained 5 bases not matched to a gene. The CDR3 loop spans 16 amino acids. Germline-derived CDR1 and CDR2 are SEHNR and FQNEAQ (reference sequence).

The chain links TRBV7-9 to TRBJ1-3, with TRBD1 matching 7 bases. The CDR3 contains 15 residues. V shed 5 bases, J shed 3 bases, and the junction held 7 bases outside the gene matches. Germline V gene sequence: CDR1 SEHNR, CDR2 FQNEAQ (reference sequence). In DNA form, the CDR3 reads TGTGCCAGCAGCATAGACAGGGCAGGTGGAAACACCATATATTTT. It translates to CASSIDRAGGNTIYF.

V and J are TRBV11-3 and TRBJ2-2; D gene ambiguous. The length of the CDR3 is 13 residues. The V gene's germline CDR1 is SGHNT and CDR2 YENEEA. V dropped 3 bases and J dropped 4 bases, with 6 bases sitting between them. The CDR3 spells CASSFGGTGELFF. Here the CDR3 DNA reads TGTGCCAGCAGCTTCGGCGGCACCGGGGAGCTGTTTTTT. Combining the CDR3 with reference TRBV11-3 and TRBJ2-2 gives the whole variable domain EAGVVQSPRYKIIEKKQPVAFWCNPISGHNTLYWYLQNLGQGPELLIRYENEEAVDDSQLPKDRFSAERLKGVDSTLKIQPAELGDSAVYLCASSFGGTGELFFGEGSRLTVL.

V and J are TRBV11-3 and TRBJ1-5; 8 bases are shared with TRBD1. In germline, CDR1 is SGHNT, CDR2 YENEEA. CDR3 size: 19 residues. With V trimmed by 2 bases and J by 11 bases, 23 bases remained unmatched. The CDR3 sequence is CASSLLASDDRGTCGSQHF. In DNA, the CDR3 is TGTGCCAGCAGCTTATTAGCCTCGGACGACAGGGGCACTTGTGGGTCCCAGCATTTT.

The rearrangement joins TRBV11-2 to TRBJ2-7; D is ambiguous. This CDR3 has 15 residues. Looked up from germline, CDR1 is SGHAT and CDR2 is FQNNGV. Trimming shortened V by 5 bases and J by 1 base, and 15 bases separated the two germline ends. CDR3 region: CASSGLWQKSYEQYF. As DNA, the CDR3 is TGTGCCAGCAGCGGCCTCTGGCAGAAGTCCTACGAGCAGTACTTC.

The CDR3: CASSLKIEAGYTF. The CDR3 nucleotides read TGTGCCAGCAGTTTAAAAATCGAGGCTGGCTACACCTTC. V usage is TRBV12-3 or TRBV12-4 and J usage is TRBJ1-2; D remains ambiguous. V shed 2 bases and J shed 7 bases, with 11 bases lying between them. The CDR3 runs 13 residues.

The chain uses TRBV7-2 and TRBJ2-1; no clear D gene. The CDR3 covers 15 residues. Germline values: CDR1 SGHTA, CDR2 FQGNSA. V was shortened by 0 bases and J by 8 bases, with 14 bases between the two germline ends. The DNA of the CDR3 is TGTGCCAGCAGCTTAGCGCCGACGGGTGGGTATGAGCAGTTCTTC. Translation: CASSLAPTGGYEQFF.

The chain is built from TRBV11-2 and TRBJ2-5, with 7 bases identical to TRBD2. The CDR3 loop spans 15 amino acids. Germline V gene data show CDR1 as SGHAT and CDR2 as FQNNGV. Losses at the gene ends were 5 bases for V and 3 bases for J; bases not matched to a gene: 9. The CDR3 DNA reads as TGTGCCAGCAGCCCCATCCCTAGCGGCGAAGAGACCCAGTACTTC. Protein: CASSPIPSGEETQYF.

The V call is TRBV7-2, the J call TRBJ2-6; possibly TRBD1 for D (5 bases). This CDR3 is 16 amino acids long. Trimming removed 5 bases at V and 1 base at J, with 12 bases between. Per germline, CDR1 SGHTA and CDR2 FQGNSA. The CDR3 DNA is TGTGCCAGCAGCGTTCAGGGTCTGTCTGGGGCCAACGTCCTGACTTTC. This gives the protein CASSVQGLSGANVLTF.

This chain joins TRBV10-3 and TRBJ2-2, with 7 bases aligning to TRBD1. Trimming at V came to 2 bases and at J to 4 bases, leaving 1 base not matched to a gene. Germline loops: CDR1 ENHRY, CDR2 SYGVKD. The CDR3 is 14 amino acids. The CDR3 sequence is CAISENRGTGELFF. The CDR3 coding sequence is TGTGCCATCAGTGAGAACAGGGGCACCGGGGAGCTGTTTTTT.

The chain has TRBV2 and TRBJ1-1; D unclear. CDR3 length: 11 residues. Germline values: CDR1 SNHLY, CDR2 FYNNEI. V dropped 9 bases and J dropped 7 bases, with 12 bases sitting between them. The CDR3 DNA is TGTGCCAGTGTGGGAGTTGGTGAAGCTTTCTTT. This sequence encodes CASVGVGEAFF.

The CDR3 here is CASSLWSRDRGEKLFF. Here the CDR3 DNA reads TGTGCCAGCAGTTTATGGTCCCGGGACAGGGGGGAAAAACTGTTTTTT. The rearrangement joins TRBV28 to TRBJ1-4; 11 bases line up with TRBD1. The CDR3 totals 16 residues. Germline V gene lookup returns CDR1 MDHEN and CDR2 SYDVKM. The trim removed 0 bases at V and 8 bases at J, leaving 5 bases unmatched.

V is TRBV3-1 (or the pseudogene TRBV3-2) and J is TRBJ2-7, with 9 nucleotides matching TRBD1. CDR3 size: 16 residues. Germline loops: CDR1 LGHDT, CDR2 YNNKEL (reference sequence). The J segment lost 2 bases and the V segment lost 0 bases, leaving 5 bases of the junction unmatched. CDR3 in amino acids: CASSQDRGQGPYEQYF. CDR3 DNA sequence: TGTGCCAGCAGCCAAGATCGAGGACAGGGGCCCTACGAGCAGTACTTC.